Below, 9 T cell receptor beta chains from the same sample are listed, as sequenced in a study of cytomegalovirus exposure and HLA in healthy donors. A multiplex PCR was run with 60 Vbeta primers and 13 Jbeta primers. Libraries were prepared by immunoSEQ multiplex PCR; TCRdb keeps only in-frame clonotypes and omits some of them. The sample has some 150,000 clones, over 70% seen once. Input material: PBMCs. Receptors were obtained from a male donor in good health and CMV-seronegative.

V is TRBV7-2 and J is TRBJ2-2, with D possibly TRBD2 on 5 matching bases. The CDR3 has 15 amino acids. CDR1 and CDR2 (germline): SGHTA, FQGNSA. The V end was cut by 0 bases, the J end by 8 bases, with 13 bases between. CDR3 bases: TGTGCCAGCAGCTTAGCGGCGAAGGGAGAAGGGGAGCTGTTTTTT. Its protein product is CASSLAAKGEGELFF. The full variable domain, its missing parts supplied by reference TRBV7-2 and TRBJ2-2, is GAGVSQSPSNKVTEKGKDVELRCDPISGHTALYWYRQSLGQGLEFLIYFQGNSAPDKSGLPSDRFSAERTGGSVSTLTIQRTQQEDSAVYLCASSLAAKGEGELFFGEGSRLTVL.

This clone was counted once. This sequence joins TRBV4-1 and TRBJ2-1; a weak D match, TRBD2 (6 bases). Per the germline V gene, CDR1 is MGHRA and CDR2 is YSYEKL. CDR3 size: 14 residues. Trimming pared 4 bases from V and 9 bases from J, leaving 16 bases between. The CDR3 sequence is CASSLDPGTFEQFF. The DNA for the CDR3 is TGCGCCAGCAGCCTCGACCCCGGGACTTTTGAGCAGTTCTTC.

This rearrangement joins TRBV6-5 to TRBJ2-1, with 7 bases identical to TRBD1. The CDR3 contains 12 residues. CDR1 and CDR2 (germline): MNHEY, SVGAGI. J lost 7 bases, V lost 6 bases, and 3 bases had no gene match. The CDR3 here is CASRTGSNEQFF. The DNA for the CDR3 is TGTGCCAGCAGGACAGGGTCGAATGAGCAGTTCTTC.

The table lists this clone with a few counts. The chain uses TRBV27 and TRBJ2-3; TRBD2 agrees at 7 bases. CDR1 MNHEY and CDR2 SMNVEV come from the germline V gene (reference sequence). Trimming removed 7 bases from V and 0 bases from J; junction bases left unmatched: 10. The CDR3 totals 16 residues. CDR3 nucleotides: TGTGCCAGCACCGGTCGGGGGGTTCTTAGCACAGATACGCAGTATTTT. This codes for CASTGRGVLSTDTQYF.

The genes are TRBV28 and TRBJ2-7, with 11 bases lining up with TRBD2. V lost 4 bases to trimming and J lost 3 bases; unmatched junction nucleotides: 5. Germline assignment: CDR1 MDHEN and CDR2 SYDVKM. The CDR3 is made up of 15 amino acids. The CDR3 sequence is CASSSAGTSGYEQYF. The CDR3 nucleotides read TGTGCCAGCAGTTCCGCCGGGACTAGCGGCTACGAGCAGTACTTC.

For the CDR3, the DNA is TGCGCCAGCAGCTTGTTAGGGGGAACCCTAGCAGCAGATACGCAGTATTTT. Its protein is CASSLLGGTLAADTQYF. The rearrangement joins TRBV5-1 to TRBJ2-3, with D possibly TRBD1 on 6 matching bases. The ends were cut back, 1 base at V and 4 bases at J, with 19 bases in the middle. There are 17 residues in the CDR3. Germline values: CDR1 SGHRS, CDR2 YFSETQ.

As concerns this clone: Other DNA sequences within the sample encode an identical CDR3. CDR3 region: CASSLDRDTEAFF. For the CDR3, the DNA is TGCGCCAGCAGCCTAGACAGGGACACTGAAGCTTTCTTT. The chain joins TRBV5-1 to TRBJ1-1; 7 nucleotides match TRBD1. V was clipped by 4 bases and J by 3 bases; unmatched bases: 3. Germline loops: CDR1 SGHRS, CDR2 YFSETQ. The CDR3 covers 13 residues.

This chain joins TRBV9 and TRBJ2-7, with a possible D match to TRBD1 (6 bases). Per germline, CDR1 SGDLS and CDR2 YYNGEE. The CDR3 is 13 residues long. Trimming cost V 4 bases and J 6 bases, with 14 bases left between them. The CDR3 DNA reads as TGTGCCAGCAGCATGGGACACCTATCCGAGCAGTACTTC. Translating it yields CASSMGHLSEQYF.

The chain is built from TRBV2 and TRBJ1-1; the match to TRBD1 covers 7 bases. Germline V lookup: CDR1 SNHLY, CDR2 FYNNEI. This CDR3 region has 16 residues. The trim removed 6 bases at V and 0 bases at J, leaving 10 bases unmatched. The CDR3 loop reads CASSLRQGSMNTEAFF. In DNA form, the CDR3 reads TGTGCCAGCAGCCTACGACAGGGTTCCATGAACACTGAAGCTTTCTTT.